These 11 T cell receptor beta chains were all obtained from the same sample, sequenced in a study of vaccination and CD4 T cells after COVID-19. These receptors lack a known antigen. Described treatment: approximately 11-day PBMC culture with coronavirus spike peptide pools or control peptides (ViraFEST assay). Sequenced with the Oncomine TCR Beta short-read assay was DNA taken from cultured CD4+ T cells. MiXCR, applied by TCRdb to the PCR reads, yields one record per CDR3 protein. In the table there are about 14,000 distinct CDR3 sequences, roughly 50% of which are singletons. Sequenced here: CD4+ T cells from blood, cultured in vitro, sampled before SARS-CoV-2 vaccination. These receptors all come from a human donor who had recovered from COVID-19.

The V gene is TRBV12-3 or TRBV12-4, the J gene TRBJ2-6; no clear D. This CDR3 contains 17 residues. Trimming cost V 5 bases and J 0 bases, with 14 bases left between them. The chain's CDR3 is CASSPIGRTSGANVLTF. The CDR3 nucleotides are TGTGCCAGCAGTCCCATTGGCAGAACCTCTGGGGCCAACGTCCTGACTTTC.

In its sample, this clonotype was seen a few times. V usage is TRBV10-1 and J usage is TRBJ1-5; 8 bases fit TRBD1. Germline-derived CDR1 and CDR2 are WNHNN and SYGVQD (reference sequence). V lost 7 bases, J lost 6 bases, and 20 bases stayed unmatched. This CDR3 region has 18 residues. Here the CDR3 DNA reads TGCGCCAGCACCAAGATCGAAACCGGACAGGGTTCAAGTCAGCCCCAGCATTTT. This encodes CASTKIETGQGSSQPQHF.

This clonotype was detected only a few times. The chain joins TRBV20-1 to TRBJ2-1; D might be TRBD1 (5 bases). V was cut by 6 bases and J by 10 bases, with 16 bases left in between. Germline CDR1 is DFQATT and CDR2 is SNEGSKA (reference sequence). This CDR3 is built from 12 residues. CDR3 DNA: TGCAGTGCGGCTAGGGGCTTGGGGGAGCAGTTCTTC. Protein: CSAARGLGEQFF.

This chain connects TRBV9 to TRBJ1-5; no firm D call. V lost 0 bases and J 5 bases, leaving 6 bases between the germline ends. CDR3 length: 13 residues. From germline, CDR1 is SGDLS and CDR2 YYNGEE. This CDR3 reads CASSVGVDQPQHF. CDR3 nucleotide sequence: TGTGCCAGCAGCGTAGGGGTAGATCAGCCCCAGCATTTT.

This clonotype was observed a few times. The chain combines TRBV27 with TRBJ1-1, with D possibly being TRBD1 (5 bases). The CDR3 sequence is 15 residues long. With 5 bases removed from V and 2 bases from J, the gap between germline ends came to 15 bases. The V gene's germline CDR1 is MNHEY and CDR2 SMNVEV (reference sequence). CDR3 region: CASSPQLQVNTEAFF. The CDR3 DNA reads as TGTGCCAGCAGTCCCCAACTACAGGTTAACACTGAAGCTTTCTTT.

This sequence joins TRBV27 and TRBJ2-1, with 9 positions matching TRBD2. Germline CDR1 and CDR2: MNHEY and SMNVEV (reference sequence). The CDR3 is 16 amino acids. V shed 3 bases, J shed 4 bases, and the junction held 7 bases outside the gene matches. CDR3 sequence reads: CASSFSAGGAYNEQFF. As DNA, the CDR3 is TGTGCCAGCAGTTTCTCGGCGGGGGGGGCATACAATGAGCAGTTCTTC.

This clonotype was seen a handful of times. The chain carries TRBV7-2 and TRBJ2-1; 8 bases align to TRBD2. CDR1 is SGHTA, CDR2 FQGNSA, per germline. The CDR3 has 14 residues. With 5 bases clipped from V and 7 bases from J, the junction kept 7 bases outside the gene matches. The CDR3 spells CASSTSGRRNEQFF. In DNA form, the CDR3 reads TGTGCCAGCAGCACCAGCGGGAGAAGAAATGAGCAGTTCTTC.

The CDR3 DNA reads TGTGCCAGTAGTCCCCGCAGGGGGCGCATAAACATTCAGTACTTC. It translates to CASSPRRGRINIQYF. The chain is built from TRBV19 and TRBJ2-4; TRBD1 matches at 8 bases. Per germline, CDR1 LNHDA and CDR2 SQIVND (reference sequence). This CDR3 spans 15 amino acids. The junction had 9 bases not matched to a gene; V was cut back by 5 bases and J by 6 bases.

This sequence joins TRBV28 and TRBJ1-5; no clear D. CDR3 length: 13 residues. Trimming took 10 bases from V and 2 from J, leaving 12 bases between them. The germline gives CDR1 MDHEN, CDR2 SYDVKM. CDR3 in amino acids: CATAWVRNQPQHF. CDR3 nucleotide sequence: TGTGCCACCGCCTGGGTACGCAATCAGCCCCAGCATTTT.

This clonotype came up a few times. The chain couples TRBV9 to TRBJ2-7; D unclear. Trimming took off 0 bases at V and 3 bases at J, with 10 bases between the two ends. CDR1 SGDLS and CDR2 YYNGEE come from the germline V gene. The CDR3 runs 14 residues. This chain's CDR3 is CASSVALGFYEQYF. Written as DNA, the CDR3 is TGTGCCAGCAGCGTAGCCCTGGGGTTCTACGAGCAGTACTTC.

This chain joins TRBV7-2 and TRBJ1-2; 8 bases map to TRBD1. The length of the CDR3 is 14 residues. The V and J ends lost 4 bases and 6 bases, in that order; junction bases with no gene match: 7. CDR1 is SGHTA, CDR2 FQGNSA, per germline. The DNA for the CDR3 is TGTGCCAGCAGCTCCCCGACAGGGGAGAATGGCTACACCTTC. Amino acids: CASSSPTGENGYTF.